These T cell receptor beta chains were read from a single sample in a study of blood T cell repertoires in COVID-19. Profiling relied on immunoSEQ multiplex PCR, and the TCRdb table lists in-frame clones only, not all of them. The sample has around 230,000 clones; over 80% are singletons. The sequencing sample was made of peripheral blood. The receptor source for this set is a man in his forties or fifties with acute or convalescent COVID-19. The CDR3 runs from the conserved cysteine through the conserved F or W. The order of the fields is D gene, J gene, clone size, V gene, CDR3 DNA, CDR3 protein. D genes are given only for firm matches. Not all rows give a size; the values are once, few, many and, for expanded clones, a class.

TRBD2 | TRBJ2-2 | . | TRBV10-3 | TGTGCCAGCGGGACTAGCGGACCGAACACCGGGGAGCTGTTTTTT | CASGTSGPNTGELFF
. | TRBJ2-1 | . | TRBV10-3 | TGTGCCACTACTGGGCGACTCCCGCGGGACAATGAGCAGTTCTTC | CATTGRLPRDNEQFF
. | TRBJ2-7 | . | TRBV10-2 | TGCGCCAGCAGCAACTTGGTTTCCTACGAGCAGTACTTC | CASSNLVSYEQYF
. | TRBJ1-5 | . | TRBV3-1/TRBV3-2 | TGTGCCAGCAGCCAAGATTCGGTCCCCAATCAGCCCCAGCATTTT | CASSQDSVPNQPQHF
TRBD2 | TRBJ2-3 | . | TRBV27 | TGTGCCAGCAACGGACTAGCGGGAGGAAGAGATACGCAGTATTTT | CASNGLAGGRDTQYF
. | TRBJ2-3 | . | TRBV10-1 | TGCGCCAGCAGTCCCAACGCTGTGACAGCCACAGATACGCAGTATTTT | CASSPNAVTATDTQYF
TRBD2 | TRBJ2-2 | . | TRBV27 | TGTGCCAGCAGTGCTAGCGGGAGGGCCCCCGGGGAGCTGTTTTTT | CASSASGRAPGELFF
. | TRBJ2-5 | . | TRBV12-3/TRBV12-4 | TGTGCCAGCAGCCCACTAGCTCACGAGACCCAGTACTTC | CASSPLAHETQYF
TRBD2 | TRBJ2-1 | . | TRBV9 | TGTGCCAGCAGCGTAGCTAGCGGGGCTGCCTACAATGAGCAGTTCTTC | CASSVASGAAYNEQFF
. | TRBJ1-5 | . | TRBV19 | TGTGCCAGTAGTAGGGGCGGTAGCAATCAGCCCCAGCATTTT | CASSRGGSNQPQHF
. | TRBJ2-7 | . | TRBV6-1 | TGTGCCAGCAGTGAAGCGGGCCAGATCTACGAGCAGTACTTC | CASSEAGQIYEQYF
. | TRBJ2-3 | . | TRBV5-1 | TGCGCCAGCAGCATTCGGGACACCCGGACAGATACGCAGTATTTT | CASSIRDTRTDTQYF
TRBD1 | TRBJ1-2 | . | TRBV9 | TGTGCCAGCAGCGTAGGGGCAGGGGGATATGGCTACACCTTC | CASSVGAGGYGYTF
TRBD1 | TRBJ1-2 | . | TRBV6-6 | TGTGCCAGCAGTTCGAACAGGGGCGGCTACACCTTC | CASSSNRGGYTF
. | TRBJ2-1 | once | TRBV7-6 | TGTGCCAGCAGCTTGTCTAGTGGATCGAACGCCTACAATGAGCAGTTCTTC | CASSLSSGSNAYNEQFF
. | TRBJ1-2 | . | TRBV12-3/TRBV12-4 | TGTGCCAGCAGTCCTGGACTCGGCTACACCTTC | CASSPGLGYTF
TRBD1 | TRBJ1-5 | . | TRBV7-8 | TGTGCCAGCAGCCGAGGGGCAGGGGGCCTTGGGGTAAATCAGCCCCAGCATTTT | CASSRGAGGLGVNQPQHF
. | TRBJ2-7 | . | TRBV10-3 | TGTGCCATCAGCAACAGGGACGAGCAGTACTTC | CAISNRDEQYF
. | TRBJ2-2 | . | TRBV27 | TGTGCCAGCAGTTTATCATGGGCTACCGGGGAGCTGTTTTTT | CASSLSWATGELFF
TRBD1 | TRBJ2-5 | . | TRBV29-1 | TGCAGCGTTGATTCAGGGGGAGAGACCCAGTACTTC | CSVDSGGETQYF
TRBD2 | TRBJ2-3 | . | TRBV5-5 | TGTGCCAGCAGCTGGACTAGCGGAGGCACAGATACGCAGTATTTT | CASSWTSGGTDTQYF
. | TRBJ2-5 | . | TRBV10-3 | TGTGCCATCAGTGAGTTCCGGACAGCCCAAGAGACCCAGTACTTC | CAISEFRTAQETQYF
TRBD2 | TRBJ2-5 | . | TRBV5-6 | TGTGCCAGCAGCTTGGCCGCGTGGACTAGCGGGAGTCGAGAGACCCAGTACTTC | CASSLAAWTSGSRETQYF
TRBD2 | TRBJ2-1 | . | TRBV6-5 | TGTGCCAGCAGTTCCCCCCGGGAGGCTTACAATGAGCAGTTCTTC | CASSSPREAYNEQFF
TRBD2 | TRBJ2-7 | . | TRBV27 | TGTGCCAGCAGTTTACTGGCTAGCGGATCCTACGAGCAGTACTTC | CASSLLASGSYEQYF
. | TRBJ2-3 | . | TRBV5-6 | TGTGCCAGCAGCTCCCTAACAGATACGCAGTATTTT | CASSSLTDTQYF
. | TRBJ1-2 | . | TRBV15 | TGTGCCACCAGCAGAGATTCAGCATCGGGAGGCTACACCTTC | CATSRDSASGGYTF
. | TRBJ2-7 | . | TRBV2 | TGTGCCAGCCGACTTCTGTTCTACGAGCAGTACTTC | CASRLLFYEQYF
TRBD2 | TRBJ2-7 | . | TRBV6-5 | TGTGCCAGCAGTTCGCATGCGGGAGGGTCCGGGGAGCAGTACTTC | CASSSHAGGSGEQYF
TRBD1 | TRBJ1-2 | . | TRBV10-3 | TGTGCCACCAGGGACAGTGACACCTATGGCTACACCTTC | CATRDSDTYGYTF
. | TRBJ1-5 | once | TRBV7-2 | TGTGCCAGCAGCCCGGAGGGGGGGCTGGTGGGACAGCCCCAGCATTTT | CASSPEGGLVGQPQHF
. | TRBJ2-1 | . | TRBV6-5 | TGTGCCAGCAGAGGGGTTTACAATGAGCAGTTCTTC | CASRGVYNEQFF
TRBD1 | TRBJ1-2 | once | TRBV19 | TGTGCCACCGGACAGGAATTAGACTATGGCTACACCTTC | CATGQELDYGYTF
. | TRBJ2-7 | . | TRBV5-4 | TGTGCCAGCAGCTTGGCCGGGCGGGTCGGCCGCCACGAGCAGTACTTC | CASSLAGRVGRHEQYF
. | TRBJ2-7 | . | TRBV11-3 | TGTGCCAGCAGCTTAGCCACAAGGGGAGAGCAGTACTTC | CASSLATRGEQYF
TRBD1 | TRBJ1-2 | . | TRBV6-5 | TGTGCCAGCAGTTGGACAGGGGAGGGCTATGGCTACACCTTC | CASSWTGEGYGYTF
. | TRBJ1-2 | . | TRBV6-5 | TGTGCCAGCAGTTACGGTCGGGGGATGCGTGGCTACACCTTC | CASSYGRGMRGYTF
. | TRBJ2-7 | . | TRBV7-2 | TGTGCCAGCAGCTTAGTCCCCGAGTCCTACGAGCAGTACTTC | CASSLVPESYEQYF
. | TRBJ1-2 | . | TRBV15 | TGTGCCACCAGCAGAGATCAGGTCCCTCGGATCGGCTACACCTTC | CATSRDQVPRIGYTF
TRBD2 | TRBJ2-5 | . | TRBV25-1 | TGTGCCAGCAGTAGCGGGAGTTGGAGGGAGACCCAGTACTTC | CASSSGSWRETQYF
TRBD1 | TRBJ1-1 | . | TRBV19 | TGTGCCAGTAGTAACAGGGGTGAAGCTTTCTTT | CASSNRGEAFF
TRBD2 | TRBJ2-2 | few | TRBV7-3 | TGTGCCAGCAGCTTAGCCGGGAGGCACACCGGGGAGCTGTTTTTT | CASSLAGRHTGELFF
. | TRBJ1-2 | . | TRBV9 | TGTGCCAGCAGCGTAGTTACAGGAGGGCACTATGGCTACACCTTC | CASSVVTGGHYGYTF
. | TRBJ2-1 | . | TRBV12-5 | TGTGCTAGTTCGCGTGAGTATGAGCAGTTCTTC | CASSREYEQFF
TRBD1 | TRBJ2-6 | . | TRBV27 | TGTGCCAGCAGCGCCTTATACGGGACAGGGACCTCGATCTCTGGGGCCAACGTCCTGACTTTC | CASSALYGTGTSISGANVLTF
TRBD1 | TRBJ1-2 | . | TRBV2 | TGTGCCAGCAGCCCCGGGACAGGGGCCTTCTATGGCTACACCTTC | CASSPGTGAFYGYTF
. | TRBJ2-5 | . | TRBV30 | TGTGCCTGGAGTCCTACTGAGGCTTTTTTCGCGCTGGCCCAGTACTTC | CAWSPTEAFFALAQYF
. | TRBJ1-1 | few | TRBV27 | TGTGCCAGCAGTTGGGGTAGGAGGACTGAAGCTTTCTTT | CASSWGRRTEAFF
. | TRBJ2-7 | few | TRBV2 | TGTGCCAGCAGTGCAGACTACGAGCAGTACTTC | CASSADYEQYF